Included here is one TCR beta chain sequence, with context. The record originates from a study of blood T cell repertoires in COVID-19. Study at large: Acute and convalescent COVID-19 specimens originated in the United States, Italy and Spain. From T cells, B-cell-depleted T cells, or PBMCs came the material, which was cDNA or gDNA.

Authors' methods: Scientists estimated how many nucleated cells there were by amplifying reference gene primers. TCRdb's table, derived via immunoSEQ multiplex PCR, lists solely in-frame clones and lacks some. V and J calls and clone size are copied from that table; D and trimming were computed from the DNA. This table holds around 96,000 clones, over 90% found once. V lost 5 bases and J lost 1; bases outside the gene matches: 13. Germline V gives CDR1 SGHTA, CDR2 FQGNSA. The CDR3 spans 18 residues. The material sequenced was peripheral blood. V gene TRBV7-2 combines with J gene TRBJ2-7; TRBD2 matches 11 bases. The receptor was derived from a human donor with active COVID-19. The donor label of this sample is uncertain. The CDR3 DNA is TGTGCCAGCAGCAAACGATTTCCCGGGACTAGCGGATCCTACGAGCAGTACTTC. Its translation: CASSKRFPGTSGSYEQYF.